This T cell receptor beta chain was sequenced for a study of T cells in Graves' hyperthyroidism and ophthalmopathy. Overall study: Peripheral blood was obtained at initial diagnosis, preceding any treatment.

Germline CDR1 reads LGHNT; CDR2 reads FRNRAP. The CDR3 covers 13 residues. Findings and caveats of the study: Blood also carried most thyroid clonotypes expanded above 0.001.

This clonotype was counted many times. Its antigen is currently unknown. Its ends do not fully match the called genes, so a read error is possible. The source material, RNA transcripts, was used to amplify TCR beta CDR3 regions. The HTBI primer set was used in a first-round RT-PCR of the TCR CDR3. In TCRdb, the multiplex PCR reads were re-called with MiXCR into one record per CDR3 protein. The sample has around 290,000 distinct CDR3 sequences, roughly an eighth seen once. Sequenced material: blood. The V and J genes are TRBV12-5 and TRBJ1-1, with TRBD1 as a possible D gene (6 bases). This clonotype originated in a woman aged 40 to 55 with Graves' hyperthyroidism. The CDR3 nucleotides read TGTGCTAGTGGCTTGGACAGGAACACTGAAGCTTTCTTT. Protein sequence: CASGLDRNTEAFF.